The clone carrying this TCR beta chain was seen a single time. The data are from a study of blood T cell repertoires in COVID-19. The overall study: The origin of the acute and convalescent COVID-19 samples was the United States, Italy and Spain.

Under the authors' procedure: Reference gene primer amplification yielded estimated nucleated cell counts. The table came from immunoSEQ multiplex PCR; TCRdb's copy has only in-frame clones and leaves some out. The D gene and trimming were derived from the DNA, and the V and J assignments and clone size from that table. The repertoire has 150,000 to 200,000 clones, 79% of them found once; the top ten carry 15% to 20%. V gave up 3 bases and J gave up 4 bases, with 12 bases separating them. The CDR3 consists of 14 residues. Germline CDR1 LGHNA, CDR2 YNFKEQ. V usage is TRBV4-2 and J usage is TRBJ1-1, with D maybe TRBD1 (6 bases). Material for sequencing was peripheral blood. The clonotype originates from a man aged 60 to 75 with active or convalescent COVID-19. The CDR3 reads CASSHTRGGTEAFF. CDR3 DNA: TGTGCCAGCAGCCACACTAGGGGGGGCACTGAAGCTTTCTTT.